Sequencing of this T cell receptor beta chain was carried out in a study of cytotoxic CD8 clonotypes in ibrutinib-treated CLL. Notes on the study in general: Public clonotypes, rarely seen, contracted or held steady on treatment. Clonality was higher at baseline than in age-matched healthy donors and tracked circulating CD8+ T-cell counts.

Note on this clone: Its antigen is as yet unknown.

Generated by immunoSEQ multiplex PCR, the TCRdb table keeps only in-frame clones and is missing some. The table includes about 130,000 clones, 80% to 90% detected once. V was pared by 4 bases and J by 1 base, with 2 bases of the junction left unmatched. Germline CDR1 reads SEHNR; CDR2 reads FQNEAQ (reference sequence). The CDR3 has 14 residues. The J gene is TRBJ2-3, the V gene TRBV7-9; 7 bases match TRBD2. The sequence came from a human donor with chronic lymphocytic leukemia. The material sequenced was PBMCs, taken after 24 months of ibrutinib treatment. CDR3 coding DNA: TGTGCCAGCAGCTACCTAGCGGGCACAGATACGCAGTATTTT. This encodes CASSYLAGTDTQYF.